The T cell receptor (beta chain) described here comes from a study of tissue T cells after allogeneic stem cell transplantation. Some clones are missing from TCRdb's copy, which holds only in-frame ones; the method was immunoSEQ multiplex PCR. The sample lists about 6,800 clones, under 75% occurring once. Study-wide points: Across patients, clones rarely overlapped, yet motif clusters were shared tissue-specifically.

GI sites, liver, skin and spleen were taken after median 9.75 post-mortem hours. V dropped 0 bases and J dropped 4 bases, with 15 bases sitting between them. This CDR3 spans 16 amino acids. CDR1 is MNHEY, CDR2 SVGAGI, per germline. Relative to its sample, this clone is medium-sized. Its antigen is as yet unknown. The rearrangement joins TRBV6-5 to TRBJ1-2, with a tentative D call TRBD1 (5 bases). Material: duodenum tissue, obtained at autopsy. The clonotype originates from a female donor aged 60 or older with lung cancer. The CDR3 DNA reads TGTGCCAGCAGTTACTCGGGGCAGGCGGAAGGCTATGGCTACACCTTC. Translated: CASSYSGQAEGYGYTF.